These 28 T cell receptor beta chains came from one sample sequenced in a study of shared clonotypes between healthy human individuals. The method was immunoSEQ multiplex PCR; TCRdb's version includes in-frame clones alone and lacks a portion of them. Of roughly 95,000 clones in the sample, roughly 45% were seen once. Sample: PBMCs. These receptors were taken from a woman aged 35 to 49 in good health. Some clones in this sample may be carry-over from other donors' samples.

This clone was counted ten times or more. The V gene is TRBV2, the J gene TRBJ1-1; tentatively, D is TRBD1 (5 bases). Trimming stripped 3 bases from V and 5 bases from J, with 10 bases between. Germline-derived CDR1 and CDR2 are SNHLY and FYNNEI. The CDR3 consists of 13 residues. In nucleotides, the CDR3 is TGTGCCAGCAGTGATTCGGGGGAAACTGAAGCTTTCTTT. Residues: CASSDSGETEAFF.

In this sample, this clone turned up a few times. The V and J genes are TRBV4-1 and TRBJ2-7; the match to TRBD1 covers 9 bases. V was pared by 5 bases and J by 5 bases, with 4 bases of the junction left unmatched. CDR1 is MGHRA, CDR2 YSYEKL, per germline. The CDR3 runs 13 residues. CDR3: CASSAQGAHEQYF. The CDR3 DNA follows: TGCGCCAGCAGCGCACAGGGGGCCCACGAGCAGTACTTC.

The sample holds a few counts of this clone. The chain couples TRBV29-1 to TRBJ2-7; a weak D match, TRBD2 (6 bases). CDR1 and CDR2 (germline): SQVTM, ANQGSEA. This CDR3 is built from 11 residues. V was trimmed by 4 bases and J by 4 bases, leaving 8 bases between them. Written as DNA, the CDR3 is TGCAGCGTTGTACTAGCTTACGAGCAGTACTTC. This translates into CSVVLAYEQYF.

This clone was seen at least ten times. This chain connects TRBV10-3 to TRBJ2-1, with D maybe TRBD1 (6 bases). Germline loops: CDR1 ENHRY, CDR2 SYGVKD. This CDR3 region has 15 residues. The ends were cut back, 0 bases at V and 4 bases at J, with 10 bases in the middle. CDR3 residues: CAISESWQGYNEQFF. The CDR3, as DNA: TGTGCCATCAGTGAGTCGTGGCAGGGGTACAATGAGCAGTTCTTC.

The chain combines TRBV4-2 with TRBJ1-1; D remains ambiguous. The CDR3 has 14 residues. V dropped 1 base and J dropped 4 bases, with 10 bases sitting between them. Germline V gene sequence: CDR1 LGHNA, CDR2 YNFKEQ. CDR3 loop: CASSQGEVSTEAFF. CDR3 in DNA: TGTGCCAGCAGCCAAGGAGAAGTGAGCACTGAAGCTTTCTTT.

The chain has TRBV7-9 and TRBJ2-7, with TRBD1 matching over 8 bases. This CDR3 has 14 amino acids. With 5 bases clipped from V and 2 bases from J, the junction kept 5 bases outside the gene matches. The germline CDR1 and CDR2 sequences are SEHNR and FQNEAQ (reference sequence). CDR3 loop: CASSPRQGPYEQYF. The DNA of the CDR3 is TGTGCCAGCAGCCCCCGACAGGGGCCCTACGAGCAGTACTTC.

V and J are TRBV5-1 and TRBJ2-1; D is undetermined. The CDR3 extends over 16 amino acids. Trimming left V 0 bases short and J 0 bases short, with 10 bases between. Germline values: CDR1 SGHRS, CDR2 YFSETQ. The CDR3 sequence: CASSLAGSPSYNEQFF. The CDR3 DNA follows: TGCGCCAGCAGCTTGGCTGGGTCCCCCTCCTACAATGAGCAGTTCTTC.

As DNA, the CDR3 is TGTGCCAGCAGCTTACTACCCGGGACGGCCACTGAAGCTTTCTTT. It translates to CASSLLPGTATEAFF. V is TRBV7-2 and J is TRBJ1-1, with D possibly being TRBD1 (5 bases). The CDR3 extends over 15 amino acids. V was clipped by 2 bases and J by 4 bases, with 14 bases between them. From germline, CDR1 is SGHTA and CDR2 FQGNSA.

The sample holds many counts of this clone. The chain carries TRBV2 and TRBJ2-3, with TRBD2 identical over 10 bases. Germline trimming cut 7 bases from V and 4 bases from J; bases unmatched to any gene: 8. The germline gives CDR1 SNHLY, CDR2 FYNNEI. CDR3 size: 15 residues. The CDR3 nucleotides are TGTGCCAGCAATAAGCGGGAGGGCCGAGCAGATACGCAGTATTTT. It encodes CASNKREGRADTQYF.

The gene calls are TRBV5-1 and TRBJ2-1, with 11 bases identical to TRBD2. Unmatched junction bases numbered 0, after V lost 4 bases and J lost 0 bases. The CDR3 has 15 amino acids. Germline assignment: CDR1 SGHRS and CDR2 YFSETQ. CDR3 nucleotides: TGCGCCAGCAGCACTAGCGGGGGCTCCTACAATGAGCAGTTCTTC. Protein sequence: CASSTSGGSYNEQFF.

This clone was seen repeatedly, ten times or more. This chain links TRBV5-1 with TRBJ1-1; no reliable D call. The CDR3 has 14 residues. V shed 3 bases and J shed 5 bases, with 14 bases lying between them. Germline V CDR1 and CDR2: SGHRS, YFSETQ. CDR3 sequence: CASSSTAGSTEAFF. The CDR3 DNA sequence: TGCGCCAGCAGCTCGACGGCGGGCAGTACTGAAGCTTTCTTT. Using reference TRBV5-1 and TRBJ1-1 for the parts outside the CDR3, the full variable domain is KAGVTQTPRYLIKTRGQQVTLSCSPISGHRSVSWYQQTPGQGLQFLFEYFSETQRNKGNFPGRFSGRQFSNSRSEMNVSTLELGDSALYLCASSSTAGSTEAFFGQGTRLTVV.

The chain employs TRBV29-1 and TRBJ2-7; perhaps TRBD2 as D (5 bases). V was cut by 4 bases and J by 4 bases, with 11 bases left in between. Germline V gene lookup returns CDR1 SQVTM and CDR2 ANQGSEA. The CDR3 loop spans 12 amino acids. The CDR3 reads CSVASGNYEQYF. CDR3 in DNA: TGCAGCGTTGCCAGCGGAAATTACGAGCAGTACTTC.

The chain has TRBV28 and TRBJ2-7; 8 positions agree with TRBD1. CDR1 is MDHEN and CDR2 is SYDVKM in the germline V gene. This CDR3 has 15 residues. The junction had 7 bases not matched to a gene; V was cut back by 5 bases and J by 1 base. CDR3 sequence (DNA): TGTGCCAGCAGTATACCCGGGACAGGTTCCTACGAGCAGTACTTC. Amino acid sequence: CASSIPGTGSYEQYF.

This clone was found once. V is TRBV9 and J is TRBJ1-2; no firm D call. Trimming removed 6 bases from V and 2 bases from J, with 14 bases in between. Germline-derived CDR1 and CDR2 are SGDLS and YYNGEE. The CDR3 consists of 14 residues. The CDR3: CASTPATVNYGYTF. The CDR3 DNA reads TGTGCCAGCACGCCGGCGACCGTGAACTATGGCTACACCTTC.

The genes are TRBV29-1 and TRBJ2-2, with D perhaps TRBD2 (6 bases). The CDR3 is 14 amino acids. Trimming cost V 0 bases and J 4 bases, with 9 bases left between them. The V gene's germline CDR1 is SQVTM and CDR2 ANQGSEA. This CDR3 is CSVEDGGATGELFF. CDR3 in DNA: TGCAGCGTTGAAGATGGCGGGGCCACCGGGGAGCTGTTTTTT.

This clone was recorded a few times. The gene calls are TRBV29-1 and TRBJ2-1; 14 bases align to TRBD2. The CDR3 runs 18 residues. Germline V gives CDR1 SQVTM, CDR2 ANQGSEA. V was pared by 6 bases and J by 0 bases, with 10 bases of the junction left unmatched. This CDR3 is CSVTRTSGRLSSYNEQFF. CDR3 coding DNA: TGCAGCGTGACTAGGACTAGCGGGAGGTTAAGCTCCTACAATGAGCAGTTCTTC.

This clone showed up many times. The rearrangement joins TRBV7-3 to TRBJ2-3; possible D gene TRBD2, 6 bases. The germline V and J ends were trimmed by 5 bases and 0 bases, with 12 bases remaining between them. Germline V gene sequence: CDR1 SGHTA, CDR2 FQGTGA. The CDR3 sequence is 15 residues long. CDR3 sequence (DNA): TGTGCCAGCAGCGACGGACTAAGAAGCACAGATACGCAGTATTTT. Amino acids: CASSDGLRSTDTQYF.

The rearrangement joins TRBV5-4 to TRBJ2-5, with 7 bases identical to TRBD1. The CDR3 has 16 residues. In germline, CDR1 is SGHNT, CDR2 YYREEE (reference sequence). V lost 4 bases to trimming and J lost 4 bases; unmatched junction nucleotides: 13. Here the CDR3 reads CASSGRDSPLGETQYF. CDR3 DNA: TGTGCCAGCAGCGGTAGGGACAGCCCCCTGGGAGAGACCCAGTACTTC.

Ten or more counts support this clone. The chain joins TRBV5-1 to TRBJ2-3, with D perhaps TRBD1 (5 bases). Trimming removed 0 bases from V and 6 bases from J, with 5 bases in between. CDR3 size: 12 residues. Germline-derived CDR1 and CDR2 are SGHRS and YFSETQ. The CDR3 sequence: CASSLDRDTQYF. CDR3 DNA: TGCGCCAGCAGCTTGGACAGGGATACGCAGTATTTT. Based on the CDR3 plus reference TRBV5-1 and TRBJ2-3, the full variable domain is KAGVTQTPRYLIKTRGQQVTLSCSPISGHRSVSWYQQTPGQGLQFLFEYFSETQRNKGNFPGRFSGRQFSNSRSEMNVSTLELGDSALYLCASSLDRDTQYFGPGTRLTVL.

This sequence joins TRBV4-1 and TRBJ1-6; D is unclear. Germline loops: CDR1 MGHRA, CDR2 YSYEKL. The CDR3 consists of 12 residues. The V end was cut by 4 bases, the J end by 5 bases, with 3 bases between. The CDR3 DNA reads as TGCGCCAGCAGCCTTAATAATTCACCCCTCCACTTT. This translates into CASSLNNSPLHF.

The chain recombines TRBV29-1 with TRBJ2-1; 7 bases are shared with TRBD2. Germline CDR1 SQVTM, CDR2 ANQGSEA. The CDR3 is 15 residues long. After removal of 7 bases from V and 8 bases from J, the junction contained 17 bases not matched to a gene. This chain's CDR3 is CSGDDSGFPRDEQFF. The CDR3 DNA follows: TGCAGCGGTGACGATAGCGGGTTCCCCCGGGATGAGCAGTTCTTC.

The genes are TRBV7-8 and TRBJ2-5; D is uncertain. The V gene lost 2 bases and the J gene lost 5 bases, with 6 bases spanning the gap. Germline V gene lookup returns CDR1 SGHVS and CDR2 FQNEAQ. CDR3 length: 12 residues. The CDR3 nucleotides are TGTGCCAGCAGCTTATGGCTGGAGACCCAGTACTTC. Translating gives CASSLWLETQYF.

With respect to this clone: A far larger clone is off by one base, so a read error is likely. The same CDR3 is also encoded by other DNA sequences in this sample. The rearrangement joins TRBV7-3 to TRBJ2-7; 12 bases match TRBD1. The CDR3 sequence is 14 residues long. Germline V gene data show CDR1 as SGHTA and CDR2 as FQGTGA. CDR3 DNA sequence: TGCGCCAGCAGCCAGGGACAGGGGGCAGGCGAGCAGTACTTC. Its translation is CASSQGQGAGEQYF.

This clone came up a few times. The chain employs TRBV29-1 and TRBJ1-2, with D perhaps matching TRBD1 (5 bases). V was clipped by 5 bases and J by 6 bases, with 13 bases between them. This CDR3 spans 12 amino acids. Germline V gene data show CDR1 as SQVTM and CDR2 as ANQGSEA. CDR3 sequence (DNA): TGCAGCGTTTCCCGAGGGGTGGATGGCTACACCTTC. Its protein is CSVSRGVDGYTF.

The chain employs TRBV9 and TRBJ1-2, with 9 bases fitting TRBD1. V lost 4 bases, J lost 3 bases, and 10 bases stayed unmatched. The CDR3 loop spans 16 amino acids. Germline loops: CDR1 SGDLS, CDR2 YYNGEE. CDR3 in amino acids: CASSRGGTGHYYGYTF. CDR3 coding DNA: TGTGCCAGCAGCCGCGGGGGGACAGGGCACTACTATGGCTACACCTTC.

For this clone: Other nucleotide sequences in the sample specify the same CDR3. The chain carries TRBV4-1 and TRBJ2-1, with D hard to call. Per the germline V gene, CDR1 is MGHRA and CDR2 is YSYEKL. V was shortened by 0 bases and J by 2 bases, with 11 bases between the two germline ends. The CDR3 is 16 residues long. The CDR3 region is CASSQEGSSPYNEQFF. In nucleotides, the CDR3 is TGCGCCAGCAGCCAAGAAGGCAGTTCCCCCTACAATGAGCAGTTCTTC.

Only a few counts were recorded for this clone. The chain employs TRBV2 and TRBJ2-1, with TRBD1 identical over 9 bases. The CDR3 contains 16 residues. Germline values: CDR1 SNHLY, CDR2 FYNNEI. Losses at the gene ends were 6 bases for V and 5 bases for J; bases not matched to a gene: 11. The CDR3 DNA reads TGTGCCAGCAGAATCGGCCCGGGACAGGGAGACAATGAGCAGTTCTTC. It encodes CASRIGPGQGDNEQFF.

The CDR3 protein is CAWSRYPFSYEQYF. CDR3 in DNA: TGTGCCTGGAGTCGGTACCCCTTCTCCTACGAGCAGTACTTC. The chain couples TRBV30 to TRBJ2-5; unclear D gene. The J call may be in error: the DNA end matches TRBJ2-7 better. Germline lookup yields CDR1 GTSNPN and CDR2 SVGIG (reference sequence). The CDR3 has 14 residues.